The present T cell receptor beta chain was sequenced within a study of response to subunit inactivated influenza vaccine. Whole-study results and caveats: With each seasonal influenza vaccination, the authors suggested, few new T cells are recruited.

This CDR3 contains 15 residues. CDR1 and CDR2 from the germline V gene are MDHEN and SYDVKM. V was clipped by 6 bases and J by 0 bases, with 15 bases between them. TCRdb passed the RT-PCR reads through MiXCR, listing each CDR3 protein once. The sample lists 500,000 to 600,000 distinct CDR3 sequences, approximately 15% occurring once. This clonotype occurred a few times. What it recognizes is unknown. The sequencing used CD4+ T cells sorted from PBMCs, collected roughly 24 months after vaccination. This clonotype originated in a man between 50 and 69 years old who received an inactivated influenza vaccine. The chain couples TRBV28 to TRBJ2-7; D may be TRBD1 or TRBD2 (5 bases each). Here the CDR3 reads CASSQPGRISYEQYF. CDR3 nucleotide sequence: TGTGCCAGCAGCCAACCGGGACGGATCTCCTACGAGCAGTACTTC.